Listed here are 13 T cell receptor beta chains from one sample, sequenced in a study of a mutant IDH1 vaccine in newly diagnosed glioma. Time point noted: week 5, during vaccination. Vaccination used 300 ug of mutant IDH1 20-mer peptide per dose, with topical imiquimod. Sequencing was performed with immunoSEQ multiplex PCR; in TCRdb, only in-frame clones are kept and a portion is missing. The table records approximately 60,000 clones, more than 80% of them present only once. Their antigen targets remain unknown. The sample here was PBMCs, taken from a glioma patient whose treatment included an IDH1 peptide vaccine. The receptors come from a woman aged 40 to 49 with glioma.

This clone was counted a single time. The chain has TRBV5-1 and TRBJ2-1, with 9 positions matching TRBD2. The CDR3 is 16 residues long. After removal of 0 bases from V and 5 bases from J, the junction contained 6 bases not matched to a gene. CDR1 and CDR2 (germline): SGHRS, YFSETQ. DNA for the CDR3: TGCGCCAGCAGCTTGGGTGGCGGGAGGGCCCACAATGAGCAGTTCTTC. As protein: CASSLGGGRAHNEQFF.

J is TRBJ1-2 and V is TRBV6-6; 7 positions match TRBD1. CDR3 length: 15 residues. J was trimmed by 3 bases and V by 6 bases; bases with no gene match: 10. Germline loops: CDR1 MNHNY, CDR2 SVGAGI (reference sequence). CDR3 loop: CASRDQQQGDYGYTF. The CDR3 nucleotides read TGTGCCAGCAGAGACCAACAGCAGGGGGACTATGGCTACACCTTC.

The V and J genes are TRBV19 and TRBJ2-7, with TRBD2 as a possible D gene (7 bases). This CDR3 region has 15 residues. V lost 3 bases to trimming and J lost 3 bases, with 15 bases between them. Germline V lookup: CDR1 LNHDA, CDR2 SQIVND (reference sequence). The CDR3 region has the DNA TGTGCCAGTAGTATGTCAGGGGAGGGGATCTACGAGCAGTACTTC. The encoded protein is CASSMSGEGIYEQYF.

This chain connects TRBV9 to TRBJ1-1; a weak D match, TRBD1 (5 bases). Per the germline V gene, CDR1 is SGDLS and CDR2 is YYNGEE. Trimming took off 2 bases at V and 10 bases at J, with 24 bases between the two ends. The CDR3 totals 16 residues. The CDR3 nucleotides read TGTGCCAGCAGCGTCATTTTGGGCGTCTTGCTCGGGGCAGCTTTCTTT. Its protein product is CASSVILGVLLGAAFF. Filled out from reference TRBV9 and TRBJ1-1, the complete variable domain reads DSGVTQTPKHLITATGQRVTLRCSPRSGDLSVYWYQQSLDQGLQFLIQYYNGEERAKGNILERFSAQQFPDLHSELNLSSLELGDSALYFCASSVILGVLLGAAFFGQGTRLTVV.

This clone occurred once. The chain carries TRBV20-1 and TRBJ2-7; D uncertain. Germline lookup yields CDR1 DFQATT and CDR2 SNEGSKA (reference sequence). V lost 5 bases to trimming and J lost 2 bases, with 4 bases between them. The CDR3 is made up of 10 amino acids. The CDR3 loop is CSAYTYEQYF. In DNA form, the CDR3 reads TGCAGTGCTTATACCTACGAGCAGTACTTC.

J is TRBJ2-7 and V is TRBV7-2; no firm D call. With 2 bases removed from V and 4 bases from J, the gap between germline ends came to 9 bases. Germline CDR1 is SGHTA and CDR2 is FQGNSA. The CDR3 is 13 residues long. The CDR3 DNA follows: TGTGCCAGCAGCTTACCCGACACTTACGAGCAGTACTTC. Amino acid sequence: CASSLPDTYEQYF. The variable domain in full, with the rest retrieved from reference TRBV7-2 and TRBJ2-7, is GAGVSQSPSNKVTEKGKDVELRCDPISGHTALYWYRQSLGQGLEFLIYFQGNSAPDKSGLPSDRFSAERTGGSVSTLTIQRTQQEDSAVYLCASSLPDTYEQYFGPGTRLTVT.

The chain links TRBV7-8 to TRBJ2-3, with no clear D. The germline V gene has CDR1 SGHVS and CDR2 FQNEAQ. The CDR3 sequence is 15 residues long. Trimming removed 1 base at V and 1 base at J, with 9 bases between. The CDR3 loop is CASSLEGRGTDTQYF. In nucleotides, the CDR3 is TGTGCCAGCAGCTTAGAAGGACGGGGCACAGATACGCAGTATTTT.

V gene TRBV11-2 combines with J gene TRBJ1-2; the D gene is possibly TRBD1 (5 bases). Looked up from germline, CDR1 is SGHAT and CDR2 is FQNNGV. Trimming cost V 3 bases and J 6 bases, with 20 bases left between them. CDR3 size: 16 residues. Here the CDR3 reads CASSFVPTGGPHGYTF. DNA for the CDR3: TGTGCCAGCAGCTTTGTCCCGACGGGGGGACCCCATGGCTACACCTTC.

The V gene is TRBV9, the J gene TRBJ2-7; 8 nucleotides agree with TRBD1. Germline V gene data show CDR1 as SGDLS and CDR2 as YYNGEE. V shed 0 bases and J 0 bases; nucleotides not matched to a gene: 5. The CDR3 is 16 amino acids. The DNA for the CDR3 is TGTGCCAGCAGCGTAGAGGGACAGGCAACCTCCTACGAGCAGTACTTC. As protein: CASSVEGQATSYEQYF.

V is TRBV6-5 and J is TRBJ2-7; D call uncertain. This CDR3 has 13 amino acids. Germline CDR1 and CDR2: MNHEY and SVGAGI. V lost 5 bases to trimming and J lost 4 bases, with 12 bases between them. CDR3 amino acids: CASSTRGSYEQYF. CDR3 in DNA: TGTGCCAGCAGTACTCGCGGTTCTTACGAGCAGTACTTC.

The chain couples TRBV28 to TRBJ2-1, with 7 bases matching TRBD2. The CDR3 sequence is 12 residues long. Germline V gene sequence: CDR1 MDHEN, CDR2 SYDVKM. V gave up 6 bases and J gave up 4 bases; unmatched junction bases: 0. The CDR3 DNA sequence: TGTGCCAGCAGAGCGGGGTACAATGAGCAGTTCTTC. Translation: CASRAGYNEQFF.

The chain has TRBV5-4 and TRBJ2-5; 10 bases fit TRBD1. V was pared by 0 bases and J by 5 bases, with 7 bases of the junction left unmatched. The CDR3 loop spans 16 amino acids. Germline V gene lookup returns CDR1 SGHNT and CDR2 YYREEE (reference sequence). The CDR3 sequence is CASSLEGTGEWETQYF. The CDR3 region has the DNA TGTGCCAGCAGCTTGGAGGGGACAGGGGAGTGGGAGACCCAGTACTTC.

This chain joins TRBV2 and TRBJ2-7; 10 bases line up with TRBD2. V dropped 7 bases and J dropped 7; count of bases not matched to a gene: 4. The germline gives CDR1 SNHLY, CDR2 FYNNEI. This CDR3 contains 12 residues. This CDR3 reads CASNSGGLEQYF. The CDR3 bases are TGTGCCAGCAATAGCGGGGGGCTGGAGCAGTACTTC.